The entry that follows covers one T cell receptor beta chain sequence. The sample belongs to a study of blood T cell repertoires in COVID-19. Study in general: The cDNA or gDNA used as material had been derived from T cells, B-cell-depleted T cells, or PBMCs.

Libraries were prepared by immunoSEQ multiplex PCR; TCRdb keeps only in-frame clonotypes and omits some of them. The table lists approximately 300,000 clones, 70% to 85% of them singletons, with 0.87% in the top ten. Material: peripheral blood. The clonotype comes from a human donor with COVID-19, enrolled during active disease. The donor label of this sample is uncertain.

CDR3 bases: TGCGCCAGCAGCCAGGAGGGGACCAACTCTGGAAACACCATATATTTT. It yields the protein CASSQEGTNSGNTIYF. The J gene is TRBJ1-3, the V gene TRBV4-1, with a weak D call TRBD1 (5 bases). Germline V lookup: CDR1 MGHRA, CDR2 YSYEKL. V lost 3 bases and J lost 0, with 12 bases in between. CDR3 length equals 16 residues.